Listed below are T cell receptor beta chains from one sample, sequenced in a study of T-cell memory formation after mild COVID-19. TCRdb reprocessed the 5' RACE reads with MiXCR, giving one entry per CDR3 protein. Of 150,000 to 200,000 distinct CDR3 sequences detected, 10% to 15% appear once; the ten largest clones hold about 3.3%. The sample consisted of PBMCs or a T cell subset sorted from them (not recorded which). Receptor source: a man between 18 and 35 years old who had mild COVID-19 (a few samples of this study predate the infection). Cell type and time point are not known. The CDR3 runs from the conserved cysteine through the conserved F or W. A D gene is named only where the DNA matches it firmly. Part of the rows lack a size; the others show once, few, many or a class for expanded clones.

cdr3_length clone_size d_call j_call v_call cdr3_nt cdr3_aa
15 - - TRBJ2-2 TRBV7-2 TGTGCCAGCAGCTTAGGACGCCTAAACGCCGGGGAGCTGTTTTTT CASSLGRLNAGELFF
13 few TRBD1 TRBJ1-2 TRBV7-2 TGTGCCAGCAGCACCCGGGACAGGGTTGGCTACACCTTC CASSTRDRVGYTF
12 - - TRBJ1-3 TRBV3-1 TGTGCCAGCAGCCGAGGGTGGGACACCATATATTTT CASSRGWDTIYF
13 - TRBD1 TRBJ1-1 TRBV11-2 TGTGCCAGCAGCTCGGAGACAGGGCAGTCCGCTTTCTTT CASSSETGQSAFF
13 - - TRBJ2-3 TRBV9 TGTGCCAGCAGCACCCAAGTTTCGGATACGCAGTATTTT CASSTQVSDTQYF
12 few - TRBJ2-5 TRBV20-1 TGCAGTGGACTAGGGCCACAAGAGACCCAGTACTTC CSGLGPQETQYF
11 - - TRBJ1-2 TRBV12-3/TRBV12-4 TGTGCCAGCAGTTTGCGGGCAGGCTACACCTTC CASSLRAGYTF
18 few TRBD2 TRBJ2-2 TRBV4-3 TGCGCCAGCAGCCAAGAGACTAGCGGGGCCGCGAACACCGGGGAGCTGTTTTTT CASSQETSGAANTGELFF
16 few TRBD1 TRBJ2-3 TRBV6-2/TRBV6-3 TGTGCCAGCACCCTACGCGCACAGGGGATCCGAGATACGCAGTATTTT CASTLRAQGIRDTQYF
14 - - TRBJ2-2 TRBV10-2 TGCGCCAGCAAGCAGGGGACGAACACCGGGGAGCTGTTTTTT CASKQGTNTGELFF
20 few TRBD1 TRBJ1-1 TRBV25-1 TGTGCCAGCAGTCCACTGACAAGACAGGGGCGAGGATACAGGAACACTGAAGCTTTCTTT CASSPLTRQGRGYRNTEAFF
13 - - TRBJ2-3 TRBV4-2 TGTGCCAGCAGCCAAGATCTTGCAGATACGCAGTATTTT CASSQDLADTQYF
12 - - TRBJ2-3 TRBV20-1 TGCAGTGGGACGGTGAGCACAGATACGCAGTATTTT CSGTVSTDTQYF
12 few - TRBJ1-2 TRBV11-2 TGTGCCAGCAGCTTTGAGGGGTCTGGCTACACCTTC CASSFEGSGYTF
14 few TRBD1 TRBJ2-5 TRBV6-6 TGTGCCAGCAGGCCCGGCGGACAGGGAGGGACCCAGTACTTC CASRPGGQGGTQYF
16 many TRBD2 TRBJ2-2 TRBV5-6 TGTGCCAGCAGCTTGCTGGGACTAGCGGGGCCCGGGGAGCTGTTTTTT CASSLLGLAGPGELFF
11 - - TRBJ1-2 TRBV12-3/TRBV12-4 TGTGCCAGCAGTTTGAGTGGAGGCTACACCTTC CASSLSGGYTF
13 few - TRBJ2-1 TRBV10-3 TGTGCCATCAGAGGGAGCTCCTACAATGAGCAGTTCTTC CAIRGSSYNEQFF
13 few TRBD1 TRBJ2-1 TRBV18 TGTGCCAGCTCACCTGGGACAGACAATGAGCAGTTCTTC CASSPGTDNEQFF
13 few TRBD1 TRBJ1-2 TRBV20-1 TGCAGTGCTCAGGAGGGGGCCAACTATGGCTACACCTTC CSAQEGANYGYTF
15 - TRBD1 TRBJ1-2 TRBV12-3/TRBV12-4 TGTGCCAGCAGTTTCGGACAGGGGGCAGACTATGGCTACACCTTC CASSFGQGADYGYTF
14 few - TRBJ2-2 TRBV11-2 TGTGCCAGCAGCTCTAGCATGAACACCGGGGAGCTGTTTTTT CASSSSMNTGELFF
15 few - TRBJ1-6 TRBV7-2 TGTGCCAGCAGCTTCCAGGGTTTCAGGAATTCACCCCTCCACTTT CASSFQGFRNSPLHF
15 - TRBD1 TRBJ1-2 TRBV6-5 TGTGCCAGCAGCGTGACAGGGGGACTTAACTATGGCTACACCTTC CASSVTGGLNYGYTF
15 few TRBD2 TRBJ2-3 TRBV11-2 TGTGCCAGCAGGTTCCGTAGCGGGGTCACAGATACGCAGTATTTT CASRFRSGVTDTQYF
13 - - TRBJ1-5 TRBV5-5 TGTGCCAGCAGCATTGACAGGAATCAGCCCCAGCATTTT CASSIDRNQPQHF
14 few - TRBJ1-4 TRBV7-8 TGTGCCAGCAGCCGCGGGCCACGTAATGAAAAACTGTTTTTT CASSRGPRNEKLFF
14 - - TRBJ1-1 TRBV25-1 TGTGCCAGCACCCCCCCGGGAGGAAACACTGAAGCTTTCTTT CASTPPGGNTEAFF
14 many - TRBJ2-7 TRBV5-1 TGCGCCAGCAGCCCGCGGACGGTGTCCTACGAGCAGTACTTC CASSPRTVSYEQYF
12 few - TRBJ2-3 TRBV7-6 TGTGCCAGCAGCCCATCGGTGGCCCGGTTGTATTTT CASSPSVARLYF
17 - TRBD1 TRBJ1-2 TRBV3-1 TGTGCCAGCAGCCCCGTCCGAGACAGGGATATGTTCTATGGCTACACCTTC CASSPVRDRDMFYGYTF
16 few - TRBJ2-5 TRBV7-6 TGTGCCAGCAGCTTAGCTGGGGGGGGGCCTGGAGAGACCCAGTACTTC CASSLAGGGPGETQYF
15 - - TRBJ1-6 TRBV7-2 TGTGCCAGCAGCTATTCGCGGACAACAAATTCACCCCTCCACTTT CASSYSRTTNSPLHF
15 many - TRBJ2-1 TRBV7-2 TGTGCCAGCACCCTAGGGGGGGGCCCCTACAATGAGCAGTTCTTC CASTLGGGPYNEQFF